Shown below are 9 T cell receptor beta chains from a single sample sequenced in a study of blood T cells in healthy people across ages. A second PCR, run for roughly 7 to 11 cycles, used a sample-barcoded 5' primer plus a J-beta primer mix. TCRdb reanalysed the 5' RACE reads using MiXCR and keeps one entry per CDR3 protein. The table records over a million distinct CDR3 sequences, 45% of them present only once. Specimen: blood. The receptors were gathered from an older woman in good health.

The chain joins TRBV20-1 to TRBJ1-1, with D perhaps matching TRBD1 (5 bases). V was cut by 6 bases and J by 7 bases, with 12 bases left in between. Germline CDR1 DFQATT, CDR2 SNEGSKA (reference sequence). The CDR3 spans 11 residues. CDR3 nucleotide sequence: TGCAGTGCCCGGGGGTCGGGTGAAGCTTTCTTT. Protein sequence: CSARGSGEAFF.

The chain joins TRBV29-1 to TRBJ1-1, with unresolved D. CDR3 size: 13 residues. Looked up from germline, CDR1 is SQVTM and CDR2 is ANQGSEA. V lost 5 bases and J 5 bases, leaving 15 bases between the germline ends. CDR3 nucleotide sequence: TGCAGCGTTCTCTTCGACCTAGGAACTGAAGCTTTCTTT. This sequence encodes CSVLFDLGTEAFF.

The rearrangement uses TRBV3-1 and TRBJ2-5; 9 bases are shared with TRBD2. TRBJ2-7 explains the end of the DNA better; the J call may be wrong. The CDR3 is 16 amino acids. Germline values: CDR1 LGHDT, CDR2 YNNKEL (reference sequence). CDR3 DNA sequence: TGTGCCAGCAGCCAAGATATTGTAGCGGGAGCCCGCGAGCAGTACTTC. This gives the protein CASSQDIVAGAREQYF.

This sequence joins TRBV20-1 and TRBJ2-7; the match to TRBD2 covers 7 bases. Losses at the gene ends were 3 bases for V and 0 bases for J; bases not matched to a gene: 8. Per the germline V gene, CDR1 is DFQATT and CDR2 is SNEGSKA (reference sequence). This CDR3 comprises 15 residues. CDR3 sequence: CSARGEGGSSYEQYF. The CDR3 DNA reads TGCAGTGCTAGGGGGGAGGGAGGGAGCTCCTACGAGCAGTACTTC.

The chain joins TRBV29-1 to TRBJ1-2, with a tentative D call TRBD1 (5 bases). V was clipped by 7 bases and J by 7 bases, with 13 bases between them. The CDR3 sequence is 11 residues long. CDR1 and CDR2 (germline): SQVTM, ANQGSEA. Here the CDR3 reads CSGLTGFGYTF. The CDR3 DNA is TGCAGCGGTCTAACAGGATTTGGCTACACCTTC. Combining the CDR3 with reference TRBV29-1 and TRBJ1-2 gives the whole variable domain SAVISQKPSRDICQRGTSLTIQCQVDSQVTMMFWYRQQPGQSLTLIATANQGSEATYESGFVIDKFPISRPNLTFSTLTVSNMSPEDSSIYLCSGLTGFGYTFGSGTRLTVV.

Of note for this clonotype: The CDR3 does not close with the conserved phenylalanine or tryptophan, likely indicating a read error. Because the CDR3's place on the DNA is in doubt, the DNA is left out and the CDR3 is given as listed by TCRdb. The V and J genes are TRBV12-3 or TRBV12-4 and TRBJ2-1; TRBD1 was called by the table and not checked on the DNA. The CDR3 region is 16 residues in length, termini included. This CDR3 reads CASSSGQAVGGYTFGS.

The V call is TRBV7-8, the J call TRBJ2-1; 14 bases match TRBD2. Trimming cost V 6 bases and J 9 bases; bases outside gene matches: 7. The germline CDR1 and CDR2 sequences are SGHVS and FQNEAQ. This CDR3 spans 15 amino acids. Written as DNA, the CDR3 is TGTGCCAGCAGGTCCGGGACTAGCGGGGGAGGTGAGCAGTTCTTC. Translating it yields CASRSGTSGGGEQFF.

The CDR3 loop is CASSSQKGQGYEQYF. CDR3 nucleotide sequence: TGTGCCAGCAGTTCCCAGAAAGGACAGGGCTACGAGCAGTACTTC. The chain joins TRBV27 to TRBJ2-7, with 8 nucleotides matching TRBD1. V shed 4 bases and J 3 bases; nucleotides not matched to a gene: 8. Looked up from germline, CDR1 is MNHEY and CDR2 is SMNVEV (reference sequence). This CDR3 is 15 amino acids long.

V usage is TRBV6-5 and J usage is TRBJ2-1; D is ambiguous. The germline CDR1 and CDR2 sequences are MNHEY and SVGAGI. This CDR3 spans 14 amino acids. V was shortened by 6 bases and J by 2 bases, with 11 bases between the two germline ends. CDR3 in DNA: TGTGCCAGCAGAATTTCGGACGCCTACAATGAGCAGTTCTTC. Its protein product is CASRISDAYNEQFF.